This T cell receptor beta chain was captured by sequencing in a study of blood T cell repertoires in COVID-19. The overall study: From the United States, Italy and Spain came samples of acute and convalescent COVID-19. The cDNA or gDNA used as material had been derived from T cells, B-cell-depleted T cells, or PBMCs.

Original processing methods: Amplification from reference gene primers served as the basis for estimated nucleated cell counts. Profiled with immunoSEQ multiplex PCR; TCRdb holds only in-frame clones, not every one. The DNA was the basis for D and trimming; V, J and clone size are from that table. Of approximately 97,000 clones listed, 86% are singletons. V shed 7 bases and J shed 6 bases, with 12 bases lying between them. CDR1 is MGHDK, CDR2 SYGVNS, per germline. The CDR3 runs 12 residues. Sequencing was performed on peripheral blood. The receptor was isolated from a woman of 80 years or more with acute or convalescent COVID-19. The genes are TRBV25-1 and TRBJ1-2; D is uncertain. This CDR3 reads CASTGMRDGYTF. DNA of the CDR3: TGTGCCAGCACCGGGATGAGGGATGGCTACACCTTC.